The sample holds one count of the clone carrying this TCR beta chain. This entry is derived from a study of blood T cell repertoires in COVID-19. Study in general: Samples of COVID-19 (acute and convalescent) were obtained from the United States, Italy and Spain. In each case, the material was cDNA or gDNA derived from T cells, B-cell-depleted T cells, or PBMCs.

Authors' processing steps: Nucleated cell number was recorded as an estimate derived from reference gene primer amplification. Libraries were prepared by immunoSEQ multiplex PCR; TCRdb keeps only in-frame clonotypes and omits some of them. Clonal size and the V and J genes are those of that table, whereas D and trimming came from the DNA. This table holds tens of thousands of clones, approximately 85% found once. Looked up from germline, CDR1 is MDHEN and CDR2 is SYDVKM. CDR3 length: 17 amino acids. V trimming: 2 bases; J trimming: 0 bases; junction bases outside the gene matches: 0. The material sequenced was peripheral blood. The rearrangement uses TRBV28 and TRBJ1-6; TRBD1 agrees at 11 bases. The receptor comes from a human donor with acute or convalescent COVID-19. The donor label of this sample is uncertain. The CDR3 nucleotides are TGTGCCAGCAGTTTAGGGACAGGGGGCTCCTATAATTCACCCCTCCACTTT. The encoded protein is CASSLGTGGSYNSPLHF.